Listed below are T cell receptor beta chains from one sample, sequenced in a study of blood T cell repertoires in COVID-19. Sequenced by immunoSEQ multiplex PCR; TCRdb stores in-frame clones only, minus some. The table lists over 150,000 clones, under 95% of them singletons. The material sequenced was peripheral blood. All receptors derive from a man between 50 and 59 years old with acute or convalescent COVID-19. The CDR3 runs from the conserved cysteine through the conserved F or W. D genes are given only for firm matches. Expanded clones get a size class; other rows say once, few or many, or leave the size out.

CDR3aa,CDR3nt,abundance,d_gene,len,v_gene,j_gene
CASSLGVAGHSSYEQYF,TGTGCCAGCAGCTTAGGGGTGGCGGGCCACAGCTCCTACGAGCAGTACTTC,NA,NA,17,TRBV13,TRBJ2-7
CASSPRQGTQETQYF,TGTGCCAGCAGTCCCCGACAGGGGACCCAAGAGACCCAGTACTTC,once,TRBD1,15,TRBV28,TRBJ2-5
CASGASTKQFF,TGTGCTAGTGGTGCTAGCACCAAGCAGTTCTTC,NA,NA,11,TRBV12-5,TRBJ2-1
CASSHPLRGPGNTIYF,TGCGCCAGCAGCCACCCTCTGAGGGGGCCTGGAAACACCATATATTTT,NA,TRBD1,16,TRBV4-1,TRBJ1-3
CASSPGQGPDNEQFF,TGTGCCAGCAGCCCAGGACAGGGACCTGACAATGAGCAGTTCTTC,NA,TRBD1,15,TRBV9,TRBJ2-1
CASSAGQALYYGYTF,TGTGCCAGCAGCGCCGGACAGGCCCTATACTATGGCTACACCTTC,NA,TRBD1,15,TRBV9,TRBJ1-2
CASSRGQGLALEGTQYF,TGCGCCAGCAGCCGGGGGCAGGGACTAGCACTTGAGGGGACCCAGTACTTC,NA,TRBD2,17,TRBV5-1,TRBJ2-5
CASSEPGQQETQYF,TGTGCCAGCAGTGAACCGGGACAGCAAGAGACCCAGTACTTC,NA,TRBD1,14,TRBV25-1,TRBJ2-5
CASSYAGVAGRTGELFF,TGTGCCAGCAGCTATGCGGGGGTGGCGGGAAGGACCGGGGAGCTGTTTTTT,NA,TRBD2,17,TRBV5-8,TRBJ2-2
CASSLGTGGPYNEQFF,TGTGCCAGTAGTCTCGGGACAGGGGGGCCCTACAATGAGCAGTTCTTC,NA,TRBD1,16,TRBV19,TRBJ2-1
CASSGQTGNQPQHF,TGTGCCAGTAGTGGACAGACGGGGAATCAGCCCCAGCATTTT,NA,NA,14,TRBV19,TRBJ1-5
CASNPLQGDEKLFF,TGTGCCAGTAACCCCCTCCAGGGTGACGAAAAACTGTTTTTT,NA,NA,14,TRBV19,TRBJ1-4
CASSGLKGQPGRAYGYTF,TGTGCCAGCAGCGGACTGAAGGGACAGCCAGGCAGGGCCTATGGCTACACCTTC,NA,TRBD1,18,TRBV9,TRBJ1-2
CASTAPGGPSYTDTQYF,TGTGCCAGCACCGCACCGGGGGGACCCTCCTACACAGATACGCAGTATTTT,NA,TRBD2,17,TRBV7-2,TRBJ2-3